The 2 T cell receptor beta chains in this list originate from one sample, sequenced in a study of control samples from healthy donors and cancer patients. The repertoire was sequenced with immunoSEQ multiplex PCR; TCRdb's copy has only in-frame clones and lacks some. Of roughly 69,000 clones in the sample, more than 70% are singletons; the top ten hold approximately 2.3%. What was sequenced was PBMCs. The receptors shown here come from a woman aged 45 to 65 with head and neck cancer.

V usage is TRBV28 and J usage is TRBJ2-1; 7 nucleotides match TRBD2. V dropped 7 bases and J dropped 5; count of bases not matched to a gene: 11. Looked up from germline, CDR1 is MDHEN and CDR2 is SYDVKM. CDR3 length: 15 amino acids. The CDR3 DNA reads as TGTGCCAGCACCCAGGGAGGGAGCCCAAACAATGAGCAGTTCTTC. Translating it yields CASTQGGSPNNEQFF.

The rearrangement uses TRBV18 and TRBJ1-3, with TRBD1 matching 8 bases. The CDR3 extends over 17 amino acids. Unmatched junction bases numbered 16, after V lost 5 bases and J lost 7 bases. Germline CDR1 KGHSH, CDR2 LQKENI. In nucleotides, the CDR3 is TGTGCCAGCTCATCACGACCAGACAGGGGCGCACGGAACACCATATATTTT. This encodes CASSSRPDRGARNTIYF.